The next 3 T cell receptor beta chains were all read from a single sample in a study of early T cells in non-severe SARS-CoV-2 infection. TCRdb processed the 5' RACE reads anew with MiXCR; each CDR3 protein has one entry. The sample includes roughly 70,000 distinct CDR3 sequences, around 14% of them seen just once. Specimen: whole blood. These receptors all stem from an adult who was a healthcare worker with PCR-confirmed SARS-CoV-2 infection or an uninfected control (not recorded which).

This clonotype was seen a few times. The chain joins TRBV20-1 to TRBJ1-6; D remains unclear. CDR3 size: 13 residues. The V gene's germline CDR1 is DFQATT and CDR2 SNEGSKA (reference sequence). With 4 bases removed from V and 9 bases from J, the gap between germline ends came to 13 bases. The CDR3 here is CSATPGVGSPLHF. DNA of the CDR3: TGCAGTGCTACCCCCGGGGTAGGTTCACCCCTCCACTTT.

V and J are TRBV27 and TRBJ1-2, with 8 bases identical to TRBD1. The CDR3 is 14 residues long. The J segment lost 4 bases and the V segment lost 0 bases, leaving 1 base of the junction unmatched. Per germline, CDR1 MNHEY and CDR2 SMNVEV (reference sequence). The CDR3 DNA sequence: TGTGCCAGCAGTTTATCGACAGGGGTCTATGGCTACACCTTC. This translates into CASSLSTGVYGYTF.

This rearrangement joins TRBV28 to TRBJ2-1; 7 nucleotides agree with TRBD2. Germline V gene data show CDR1 as MDHEN and CDR2 as SYDVKM. The CDR3 covers 15 residues. V lost 3 bases, J lost 1 base, and 3 bases stayed unmatched. In nucleotides, the CDR3 is TGTGCCAGCAGTTTTTCGGGAGGATCCTACAATGAGCAGTTCTTC. Protein product: CASSFSGGSYNEQFF.